This TCR beta chain was found in a study of response to subunit inactivated influenza vaccine. MiXCR was run by TCRdb on the RT-PCR reads, yielding one entry per CDR3 protein. The repertoire consists of some 640,000 distinct CDR3 sequences, with 11% to 15% occurring once and the leading ten covering less than 9%. CDR1 and CDR2 from the germline V gene are MGHDK and SYGVNS. The V and J ends lost 5 bases and 7 bases, in that order; junction bases with no gene match: 8. The CDR3 is made up of 14 amino acids. About this clonotype itself: The antigen remains unidentified.

Overall study results and limits: Few additional T cells are recruited per seasonal influenza vaccination, authors suggested.

The V and J genes are TRBV25-1 and TRBJ2-3; 8 bases line up with TRBD2. Sequencing used PBMCs from blood, obtained roughly 15 days before vaccination. The source is a man aged 50 to 60 who received an inactivated influenza vaccine. The CDR3 loop is CASSFREGLNTQYF. CDR3 bases: TGTGCCAGCAGTTTCCGGGAGGGCCTGAATACGCAGTATTTT.